This entry is about one TCR beta chain. The antigen remains unidentified. This CDR3 comprises 14 residues. The germline CDR1 and CDR2 sequences are SEHNR and FQNEAQ (reference sequence). Trimming took off 3 bases at V and 1 base at J, with 8 bases between the two ends. This record comes from a study of T cells in narcolepsy. Looking at the study overall: Enrolled donors included narcolepsy type 1 or type 2 patients and healthy controls.

The table came from immunoSEQ multiplex PCR; TCRdb's copy has only in-frame clones and leaves some out. The sample lists tens of thousands of clones, roughly 78% occurring once. The study, taken as a whole, reports: Autoreactive HCRT-specific and TRIB2-specific clonotypes were marked in same-patient CSF-versus-blood CD4+ comparisons. Reportedly, autoreactive clonotypes were serially detected in patients' blood but not controls'.

This clonotype was obtained from a human donor with narcolepsy. The chain carries TRBV7-9 and TRBJ2-3; D not resolved. Input material: CD45RA- memory CD4+ T cells from PBMCs. DNA for the CDR3: TGTGCCAGCAGCTTCCACAGCCGCACAGATACGCAGTATTTT. Translated: CASSFHSRTDTQYF.